The 4 T cell receptor beta chains below come from one sample, sequenced in a study of T-cell reconstitution after alpha-beta-depleted transplantation in children. A TCRbeta library incorporating unique molecular identifiers was prepared. One entry per CDR3 protein, called by TCRdb with MiXCR from the PCR reads. The data contain around 670,000 distinct CDR3 sequences, 13% of them seen just once; the ten biggest clones take up about 0.77%. The source material was PBMCs, sampled before TCRalphabeta/CD19-depleted stem cell transplant. The source is a girl aged 2 to 10 with congenital amegakaryocytic thrombocytopenia, due to receive a stem cell transplant.

The rearrangement uses TRBV4-2 and TRBJ1-2, with a possible D match to TRBD1 (5 bases). CDR1 is LGHNA and CDR2 is YNFKEQ in the germline V gene. There are 14 residues in the CDR3. V was trimmed by 8 bases and J by 7 bases, leaving 20 bases between them. The CDR3, as DNA: TGTGCCAGCGCATCTCCCAGGGAGCGTGGTGGCTACACCTTC. Translated, it gives CASASPRERGGYTF.

The chain uses TRBV20-1 and TRBJ2-5, with D perhaps matching TRBD1 (5 bases). The CDR3 is 15 residues long. Trimming left V 5 bases short and J 4 bases short, with 20 bases between. Germline loops: CDR1 DFQATT, CDR2 SNEGSKA (reference sequence). CDR3 bases: TGCAGTGCTCCCGAGGTCGCTGGGGCCCCAGAGACCCAGTACTTC. Encoded protein: CSAPEVAGAPETQYF.

This chain links TRBV7-8 with TRBJ2-5; D is ambiguous. Germline assignment: CDR1 SGHVS and CDR2 FQNEAQ. This CDR3 contains 16 residues. V was pared by 3 bases and J by 0 bases, with 14 bases between. CDR3 loop: CASSLLSAPDQETQYF. DNA of the CDR3: TGTGCCAGCAGCTTGCTATCCGCGCCTGACCAAGAGACCCAGTACTTC.

Note on this clonotype: One end of the junction is discordant with germline, which a read error may explain. The CDR3 loop is CASSQDLRGPASF. CDR3 coding DNA: TGTGCCAGCAGCCAGGATTTAAGGGGCCCCGCCAGTTTC. The rearrangement links TRBV7-9 to TRBJ1-2; a possible D gene is TRBD1 (5 bases). The CDR3 totals 13 residues. Germline values: CDR1 SEHNR, CDR2 FQNEAQ (reference sequence).